Below, one T cell receptor beta chain is given with its context. Its antigen is unknown. Per-base quality was not reported, and no clone a single base away is much larger than it. The immunoSEQ hsTCRB v3.0 assay was used at survey level resolution to sequence the TRB variable region. The target sequencing depth for TRB was about 40,000-55,000 T-cell genomes per sample. An Illumina MiSeq with a v3 150-cycle kit was used to sequence the pooled TRB libraries. From the authors' description of their analysis: Repertoire analysis was run in R within a reproducible Nextflow workflow that covered QC, data transformation and analysis. LymphoSeq2, an R package for exploring AIRR-Seq data, was used to implement the custom analyses. A handful of samples that produced fewer than 5000 total TRB sequences were removed, so approximately 190 HIV repertoires were analyzed. Of the 188 retained HIV repertoires, 59 were collected before and around 130 after ART initiation. Repertoires were downsampled to 5000 TRB nucleotide sequences, and summary statistics were averaged over 100 downsampling iterations. TRB sequences were retained for analysis only if CDR3 regions of at least seven amino acids were present. Two measures captured diversity: a Shannon entropy-derived clonality score and the Gini coefficient. In the repertoire networks, any two of the top 5000 CDR3 amino acid sequences were linked whenever the two sequences differed by an edit distance of one. For TRB CDR3 amino acid sequences, antigen specificity groups and MHC restriction were predicted with GLIPH2. To flag known CMV, EBV, HIV or tissue antigen associations, CDR3 amino acid sequences were matched against VDJdb and McPAS-TCR. Pre-ART, post-ART and control groups were compared with Wilcoxon signed-rank tests and Holm-Bonferroni correction. Not all clones reach the TCRdb copy of this immuneACCESS table, which keeps in-frame sequences only. Checked studies attribute under half of the gap to unresolved V genes and leave the rest unexplained. V and J calls and clone size are copied from that table; D and trimming were computed from the DNA. Across this sample there are around 13,000 clones, with 83% seen only once. The ten largest clones take up under 20% of the sample.

The sample originates from a study of long-term antiretroviral therapy in people with HIV (dated 2022 in TCRdb). Concerning the study at large: The earliest samples were collected approximately a decade before the 2015 WHO recommendation for immediate ART, a period when ART was typically delayed until CD4 counts fell. This retrospective serial study examined whether starting ART and sustained HIV suppression were associated with changes in the composition and diversity of the TRB repertoire in peripheral blood. A total of over 150 cryopreserved PBMC samples came from 25 to 35 adults with confirmed HIV infection and were collected serially over a mean of approximately 6 years (range 1-12). Among the 25 to 30 participants with HIV, approximately 10 were female. No cross-contamination during QIAcube processing turned up in test extractions that ran a monoclonal T-cell line alongside 25 to 35 polyclonal samples.

Ends trimmed: V by 5 bases, J by 2 bases; bases unmatched to a gene: 2. Its CDR3 holds 13 amino acids, cysteine through phenylalanine. Here the CDR3 DNA is all that survives: 39 bases in frame from base 1. The germline V gene provides CDR1 MDHEN and CDR2 SYDVKM. Participants were included only if at least one PBMC sample before ART initiation and at least two post-ART samples were available. Treatment was received in the United States of America by all participants with HIV. Cryopreserved samples of about 0.95-10 million PBMC were thawed and washed before DNA extraction. At the time of the earliest PBMC sample, participants with HIV were aged between about 20 and 55 years. PBMC samples were contributed by each participant from 1-4 timepoints before ART initiation and 2-8 timepoints after ART initiation, with a median of 7 samples. Serial HIV viral load, CD4+ T-cell count, ART history and demographic data were obtained for every participant. Using a Qiagen kit on a QIAcube, genomic DNA was extracted from unsorted PBMC, with samples processed in batches of 12.

Results the study describes overall, beyond this receptor: Because pre-ART samples had limited cell numbers, profiling was done on unsorted PBMC rather than on sorted CD4+ and CD8+ T cells. CDR3 length ranges in HIV repertoires were narrower than in controls, and network structure suggested an antigen-experienced repertoire with only a slight naive shift after ART. Because PBMC availability was limited, only the TCR beta chain was sequenced, with no alpha chain pairing. A significant increase in TRB diversity was found to be associated with ART initiation, although TRB diversity was observed to remain significantly below that of transplant donor controls even after long-term ART. No data were available on ART adherence, viral resistance or therapy changes, limiting inferences about post-ART repertoire changes. The samples span the years 2004 to 2017, and the ART regimens used at that time may not be as effective as current regimens. Expanded TRB clones identified before ART initiation dominated the repertoire across all time points, though the dominance fluctuated and decreased in many PLHIV after ART.

The specimen comprised unsorted PBMCs, sampled 3.4 years after starting antiretroviral therapy. This TCR came from a middle-aged man with HIV. The chain uses TRBV28 and TRBJ1-2, with 7 bases in between that match TRBD1. The DNA sequence is given as TGTGCCAGCAGTCCGACAGGGAACTATGGCTACACCTTC. Its product reads: CASSPTGNYGYTF.